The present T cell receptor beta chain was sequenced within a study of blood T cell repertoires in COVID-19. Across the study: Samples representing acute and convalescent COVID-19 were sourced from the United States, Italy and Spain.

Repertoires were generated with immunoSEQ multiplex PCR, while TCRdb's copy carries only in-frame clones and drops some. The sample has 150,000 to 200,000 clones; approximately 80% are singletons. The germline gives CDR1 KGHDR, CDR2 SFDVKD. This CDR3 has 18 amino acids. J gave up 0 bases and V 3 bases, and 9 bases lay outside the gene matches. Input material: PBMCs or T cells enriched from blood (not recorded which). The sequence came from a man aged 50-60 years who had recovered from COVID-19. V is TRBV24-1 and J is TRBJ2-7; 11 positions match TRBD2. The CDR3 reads CATSDPRATSGNSYEQYF. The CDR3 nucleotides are TGTGCCACCAGTGATCCGAGGGCGACTAGCGGGAACTCCTACGAGCAGTACTTC.